This TCR beta chain originates from a study of immune evolution from preneoplasia to lung adenocarcinoma. About the study: HLA loss of heterozygosity: under 7.5% AIS, about 14% MIA, roughly 30% ADC, none AAH.

Measured with immunoSEQ multiplex PCR; TCRdb has only the in-frame clones, and not every one. The sample lists around 9,100 clones, over 75% seen once, with around 2.7% in the top ten. V shed 6 bases, J shed 0 bases, and the junction held 0 bases outside the gene matches. CDR3 size: 13 residues. Germline V CDR1 and CDR2: SQVTM, ANQGSEA. Patients had resection in Japan or China between about 2014 and 2018. H&E slides confirmed each diagnosis, reviewed by two pathologists independently. Nucleic acids came from premalignant or tumor cells enriched by macro-dissection. The chain uses TRBV29-1 and TRBJ2-1, with 9 nucleotides matching TRBD1. Sequenced: FFPE lung adenocarcinoma in situ tissue. The receptor was isolated from a person aged 65 to 85 with lung adenocarcinoma. CDR3 coding DNA: TGCAGCGTGGGACAGGGCTCCTACAATGAGCAGTTCTTC. Its translation is CSVGQGSYNEQFF.